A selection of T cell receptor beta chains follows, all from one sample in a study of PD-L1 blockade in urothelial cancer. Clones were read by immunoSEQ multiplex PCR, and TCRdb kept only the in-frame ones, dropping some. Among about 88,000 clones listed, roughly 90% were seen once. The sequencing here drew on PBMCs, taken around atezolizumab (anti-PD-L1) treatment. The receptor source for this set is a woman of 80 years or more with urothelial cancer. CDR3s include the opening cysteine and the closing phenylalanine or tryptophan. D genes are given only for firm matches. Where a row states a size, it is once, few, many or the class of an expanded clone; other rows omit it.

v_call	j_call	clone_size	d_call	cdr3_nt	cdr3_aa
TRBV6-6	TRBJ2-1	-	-	TGTGCCAGCACCGCACGGGGTCCTTACAATGAGCAGTTCTTC	CASTARGPYNEQFF
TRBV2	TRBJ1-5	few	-	TGTGCCAGCAGGGAACAGGGTTTCGGCAATCAGCCCCAGCATTTT	CASREQGFGNQPQHF
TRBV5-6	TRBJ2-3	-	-	TGTGCCAGCAGCTTGGAGGTGAGAACAGCAACAGTGACGCAGTATTTT	CASSLEVRTATVTQYF
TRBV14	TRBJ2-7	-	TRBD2	TGTGCCAGCAGCCGGGCGTCTAGCGGCGAGCAGTACTTC	CASSRASSGEQYF
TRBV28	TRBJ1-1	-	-	TGTGCCACCACCAGCCGGAGGGCTACTGAAGCTTTCTTT	CATTSRRATEAFF
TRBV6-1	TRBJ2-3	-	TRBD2	TGTGCCAGCAGTGAACTAGCGGGAGCTCCGACAGATACGCAGTATTTT	CASSELAGAPTDTQYF
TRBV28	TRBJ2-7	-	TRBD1	TGTGCCAGCAACACCCCCGGGACAGCCACCTACGAGCAGTACTTC	CASNTPGTATYEQYF
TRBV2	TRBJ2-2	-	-	TGTGCCAGCAGTCGCCTAGTCACGAACACCGGGGAGCTGTTTTTT	CASSRLVTNTGELFF
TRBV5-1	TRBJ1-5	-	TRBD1	TGCGCCAGCAGCCGGGGACAGGGAAAATATAGCAATCAGCCCCAGCATTTT	CASSRGQGKYSNQPQHF
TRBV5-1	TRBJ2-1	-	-	TGCGCCAGCAGCTTGGAGGAGTCTGAGCAGTTCTTC	CASSLEESEQFF
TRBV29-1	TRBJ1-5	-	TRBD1	TGCAGCGTGTTGACAGGGCGTAATCAGCCCCAGCATTTT	CSVLTGRNQPQHF
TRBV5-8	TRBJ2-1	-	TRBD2	TGTGCCACCGGGACTAGCGACTACAATGAGCAGTTCTTC	CATGTSDYNEQFF
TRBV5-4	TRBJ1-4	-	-	TGTGCCAGCACCCCTGAACCCGCGACAGCTTCTAATGAAAAACTGTTTTTT	CASTPEPATASNEKLFF
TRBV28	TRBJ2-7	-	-	TGTGCCAGCATCGGGAGAACTCCTCTCGAGCAGTACTTC	CASIGRTPLEQYF
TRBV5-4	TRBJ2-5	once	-	TGTGCCAGCAGCTACCCCGCAGGGGCACAAGAGACCCAGTACTTC	CASSYPAGAQETQYF
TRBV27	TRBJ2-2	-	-	TGTGCCAGCAGTCCAATAGGGAGTGGTTGGACCGGGGAGCTGTTTTTT	CASSPIGSGWTGELFF
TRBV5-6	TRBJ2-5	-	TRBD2	TGTGCCAGCAGCCCACTAGCGGGAGAGACCCAGTACTTC	CASSPLAGETQYF
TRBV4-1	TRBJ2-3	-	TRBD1	TGCGCCAGCAGCCAAACCGGGACAGGGGGGAGCACAGATACGCAGTATTTT	CASSQTGTGGSTDTQYF
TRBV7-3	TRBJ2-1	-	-	TGTGCCAGCAGCTTAGGGGGTTTGGGGGCTTACAATGAGCAGTTCTTC	CASSLGGLGAYNEQFF
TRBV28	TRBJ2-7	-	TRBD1	TGTGCCAGCAGTTCGGAAATAGACAGGGGGTTCTACGAGCAGTACTTC	CASSSEIDRGFYEQYF
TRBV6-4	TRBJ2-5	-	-	TGTGCCAGCAGTGAACTAAGACCAGGGGTCGGGGAGACCCAGTACTTC	CASSELRPGVGETQYF
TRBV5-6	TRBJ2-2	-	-	TGTGCCAGCAGCTTTAGACTAACCACCGGGGAGCTGTTTTTT	CASSFRLTTGELFF
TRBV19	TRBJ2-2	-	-	TGTGCCAGTAGTATGCGCACCGGGGAGCTGTTTTTT	CASSMRTGELFF
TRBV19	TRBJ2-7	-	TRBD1	TGTGCCAGTAAGGGACAGGGTGGTTTCTACGAGCAGTACTTC	CASKGQGGFYEQYF
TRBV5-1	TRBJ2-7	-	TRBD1	TGCGCCAGCAGCTCGATGACAGGGGGGTGGAACGAGCAGTACTTC	CASSSMTGGWNEQYF
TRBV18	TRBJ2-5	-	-	TGTGCCAGCTCACCACCGGGACTCCAAGAGACCCAGTACTTC	CASSPPGLQETQYF
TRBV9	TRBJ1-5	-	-	TGTGCCAGCAGCGTAGGACCCGAAGGGGCCCAGCATTTT	CASSVGPEGAQHF
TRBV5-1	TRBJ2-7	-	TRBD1	TGCGCCAGCAGCTCGCGGACAGGGGGCTCATACGAGCAGTACTTC	CASSSRTGGSYEQYF
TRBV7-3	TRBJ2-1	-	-	TGTGCCAGCAGCCCGGCGGCTTTAGCTAATGAGCAGTTCTTC	CASSPAALANEQFF